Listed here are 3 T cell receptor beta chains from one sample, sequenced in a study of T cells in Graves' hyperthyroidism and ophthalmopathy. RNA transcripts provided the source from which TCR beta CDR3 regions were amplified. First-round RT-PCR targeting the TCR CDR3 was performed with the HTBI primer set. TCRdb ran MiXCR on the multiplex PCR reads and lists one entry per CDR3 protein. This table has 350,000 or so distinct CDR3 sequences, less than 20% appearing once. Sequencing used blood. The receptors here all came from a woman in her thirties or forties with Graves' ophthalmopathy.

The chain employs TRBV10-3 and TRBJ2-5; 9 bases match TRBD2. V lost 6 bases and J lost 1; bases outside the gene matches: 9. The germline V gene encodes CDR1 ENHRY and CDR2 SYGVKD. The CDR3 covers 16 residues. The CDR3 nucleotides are TGTGCCATCAGCCCGGCGGCGGGGGGGATCCAAGAGACCCAGTACTTC. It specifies CAISPAAGGIQETQYF.

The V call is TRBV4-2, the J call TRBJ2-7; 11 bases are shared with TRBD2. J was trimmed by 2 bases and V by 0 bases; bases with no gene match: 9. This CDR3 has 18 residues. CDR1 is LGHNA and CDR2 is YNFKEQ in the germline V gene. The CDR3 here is CASSQDLGLAGSTYEQYF. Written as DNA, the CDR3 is TGTGCCAGCAGCCAAGACCTTGGACTAGCGGGCAGCACCTACGAGCAGTACTTC.

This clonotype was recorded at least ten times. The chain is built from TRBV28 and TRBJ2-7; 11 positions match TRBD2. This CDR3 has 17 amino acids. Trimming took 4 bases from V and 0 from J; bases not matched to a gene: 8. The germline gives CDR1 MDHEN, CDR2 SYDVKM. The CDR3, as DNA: TGTGCCAGCAGTTCAGGGGGACTAGCGGTCAGCTCCTACGAGCAGTACTTC. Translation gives CASSSGGLAVSSYEQYF.